A selection of T cell receptor beta chains follows, all from one sample in a study of T cell responses to AZD1222 COVID-19 vaccine. Sequenced by immunoSEQ multiplex PCR; TCRdb stores in-frame clones only, minus some. This sample has 150,000 to 200,000 clones; more than 90% occur once, and the top ten carry less than 4.5%. This material consisted of peripheral blood, taken 28 days after the second dose of the MenACWY control vaccine. The source of these receptors is an adult who received the MenACWY meningococcal vaccine as a control. Both conserved end residues are part of each CDR3. The D gene is left open where the match is weak. Expanded clones get a size class; other rows say once, few or many, or leave the size out.

V gene	J gene	clone size	D gene	CDR3 protein	CDR3 DNA
TRBV29-1	TRBJ1-5	once	TRBD1	CSVGDRTNQPQHF	TGCAGCGTGGGGGACAGAACCAATCAGCCCCAGCATTTT
TRBV11-3	TRBJ2-7	-	TRBD2	CASSLLAGDQKYEQYF	TGTGCCAGCAGCTTGCTAGCGGGAGACCAGAAGTACGAGCAGTACTTC
TRBV7-2	TRBJ2-1	-	-	CASSSRDKNYNEQFF	TGTGCCAGCAGCTCCCGGGACAAGAATTACAATGAGCAGTTCTTC
TRBV28	TRBJ2-3	once	-	CASSRNRDTDTQYF	TGTGCCAGCAGTAGGAACAGGGACACAGATACGCAGTATTTT
TRBV19	TRBJ1-5	-	-	CASSMDKDQPQHF	TGTGCCAGTAGTATGGATAAAGATCAGCCCCAGCATTTT
TRBV12-3/TRBV12-4	TRBJ1-2	-	-	CASNGRGYGYTF	TGTGCCAGCAACGGCAGGGGCTATGGCTACACCTTC
TRBV15	TRBJ2-2	few	-	CATSRGPNTGELFF	TGTGCCACCAGCAGAGGACCGAACACCGGGGAGCTGTTTTTT
TRBV12-3/TRBV12-4	TRBJ2-1	-	-	CASSLLQEQFF	TGTGCCAGCAGTTTGCTGCAAGAGCAGTTCTTC
TRBV15	TRBJ2-3	-	TRBD2	CATSRELAGGLSTDTQYF	TGTGCCACCAGCAGAGAACTAGCGGGAGGCCTAAGCACAGATACGCAGTATTTT
TRBV6-2/TRBV6-3	TRBJ2-3	-	TRBD2	CASSDGGVLPDTQYF	TGTGCCAGCAGTGACGGGGGGGTCCTCCCAGATACGCAGTATTTT
TRBV27	TRBJ1-1	-	-	CASSFGQRRTEAFF	TGTGCCAGCAGTTTTGGACAGAGGAGGACTGAAGCTTTCTTT
TRBV7-2	TRBJ2-5	-	-	CASSQDQQETQYF	TGTGCCAGCAGCCAGGACCAACAAGAGACCCAGTACTTC
TRBV28	TRBJ1-2	-	-	CASSPTPTGFWHGYTF	TGTGCCAGCAGTCCAACTCCCACAGGGTTCTGGCATGGCTACACCTTC
TRBV19	TRBJ2-3	-	-	CASSIRGTDTQYF	TGTGCCAGTAGTATAAGGGGCACAGATACGCAGTATTTT
TRBV21-1	TRBJ2-1	-	-	CASSNSSGRNEQFF	TGTGCCAGCAGCAATTCTAGCGGGAGAAATGAGCAGTTCTTC
TRBV12-5	TRBJ1-2	-	-	CASGLGRGSGYTF	TGTGCTAGTGGTTTGGGAAGGGGATCCGGCTACACCTTC
TRBV11-2	TRBJ1-1	-	TRBD1	CASSLDRQGLGAFF	TGTGCCAGCAGCTTAGATCGACAGGGATTGGGAGCTTTCTTT
TRBV4-2	TRBJ2-1	-	-	CASSQGGGMTYNEQFF	TGTGCCAGCAGCCAAGGGGGCGGAATGACCTACAATGAGCAGTTCTTC
TRBV28	TRBJ2-2	-	-	CAGGITGELFF	TGTGCCGGGGGTATCACCGGGGAGCTGTTTTTT
TRBV27	TRBJ1-4	-	TRBD1	CASTGTGYEKLFF	TGTGCCAGCACAGGGACAGGGTATGAAAAACTGTTTTTT
TRBV18	TRBJ1-2	-	-	CASSPRQDGLGGYTF	TGTGCCAGCTCACCGCGTCAGGACGGTCTTGGTGGCTACACCTTC
TRBV3-1/TRBV3-2	TRBJ2-1	-	TRBD2	CASRSLAGVSYNEQFF	TGTGCCAGCAGATCACTAGCGGGAGTCAGTTACAATGAGCAGTTCTTC
TRBV30	TRBJ1-1	-	-	CAWSPIAVLGTEAFF	TGTGCCTGGAGTCCAATAGCGGTTCTGGGCACTGAAGCTTTCTTT
TRBV30	TRBJ2-7	-	TRBD2	CAVAGGREQYF	TGTGCCGTAGCGGGTGGTCGCGAGCAGTACTTC
TRBV7-9	TRBJ1-1	-	TRBD1	CASSSGQGGYTEAFF	TGTGCCAGCAGCTCGGGACAGGGCGGTTACACTGAAGCTTTCTTT
TRBV3-1/TRBV3-2	TRBJ1-2	-	-	CASSQDEGPSRYTF	TGTGCCAGCAGCCAAGATGAGGGTCCTTCTCGCTACACCTTC
TRBV2	TRBJ1-1	-	TRBD1	CASGSDRVTEAFF	TGTGCCAGCGGTAGTGACAGGGTCACTGAAGCTTTCTTT
TRBV12-5	TRBJ1-5	few	-	CASGLIGGFGQPQHF	TGTGCTAGTGGTTTGATCGGAGGTTTCGGGCAGCCCCAGCATTTT
TRBV7-3	TRBJ2-1	-	-	CASSPMSSYNEQFF	TGTGCCAGCAGCCCCATGTCCTCCTACAATGAGCAGTTCTTC
TRBV9	TRBJ2-3	-	-	CASSANTDTQYF	TGTGCCAGCAGCGCCAACACAGATACGCAGTATTTT
TRBV30	TRBJ1-5	-	-	CAWSGARVDQPQHF	TGTGCCTGGAGTGGGGCCAGGGTGGATCAGCCCCAGCATTTT
TRBV6-5	TRBJ1-5	-	TRBD1	CASQGVYSNQPQHF	TGTGCCAGCCAGGGGGTTTATAGCAATCAGCCCCAGCATTTT
TRBV19	TRBJ1-5	-	-	CASTWLDGRTAQHF	TGTGCCAGTACGTGGTTGGACGGACGGACGGCCCAGCATTTT
TRBV19	TRBJ2-7	-	TRBD2	CASSAGLAGTYEQYF	TGTGCCAGTAGTGCCGGACTAGCGGGGACCTACGAGCAGTACTTC
TRBV7-2	TRBJ2-3	-	TRBD2	CATKLAGGSTDTQYF	TGTGCCACCAAACTAGCGGGAGGAAGCACAGATACGCAGTATTTT
TRBV24-1	TRBJ2-5	-	TRBD2	CATSDSRAGRRETQYF	TGTGCCACCAGTGATTCCCGAGCGGGAAGAAGAGAGACCCAGTACTTC
TRBV3-1/TRBV3-2	TRBJ2-7	-	-	CASSHLGPRDEQYF	TGTGCCAGCAGCCATCTCGGCCCCAGGGACGAGCAGTACTTC
TRBV19	TRBJ1-2	-	-	CASSIASEGNYGYTF	TGTGCCAGTAGTATAGCCAGCGAAGGAAACTATGGCTACACCTTC
TRBV19	TRBJ2-7	-	TRBD2	CASSPQTSGAYEQYF	TGTGCCAGTAGTCCGCAGACTAGCGGGGCATACGAGCAGTACTTC
TRBV7-2	TRBJ1-6	-	-	CASSLSGAARNSPLHF	TGTGCCAGCAGCTTATCGGGGGCAGCACGGAATTCACCCCTCCACTTT
TRBV29-1	TRBJ1-5	-	-	CSVDYRNRPKGAYSNQPQHF	TGCAGCGTTGACTATCGAAATCGACCCAAGGGAGCATATAGCAATCAGCCCCAGCATTTT
TRBV24-1	TRBJ2-1	-	TRBD2	CATSALAGVKSNEQFF	TGTGCCACCAGTGCCCTAGCGGGAGTAAAGTCCAATGAGCAGTTCTTC
TRBV5-1	TRBJ1-2	-	TRBD1	CASSLAPGQGNYGYTF	TGCGCCAGCAGCTTGGCCCCGGGACAGGGCAACTATGGCTACACCTTC
TRBV5-4	TRBJ1-1	-	-	CASSLGDRPNTEAFF	TGTGCCAGCAGCTTGGGGGATCGGCCGAACACTGAAGCTTTCTTT
TRBV29-1	TRBJ2-1	-	-	CSVPPSGTNFNEQFF	TGCAGCGTCCCACCCTCCGGGACAAATTTCAATGAGCAGTTCTTC
TRBV11-1	TRBJ1-4	-	TRBD1	CASSSDRGNEKLFF	TGTGCCAGCAGCTCGGACAGGGGGAATGAAAAACTGTTTTTT
TRBV30	TRBJ2-1	-	-	CAWRRTFSSYNEQFF	TGTGCCTGGAGAAGAACTTTCAGCTCCTACAATGAGCAGTTCTTC
TRBV24-1	TRBJ1-5	-	-	CATSDRRQPAPQHF	TGTGCCACCAGTGATAGGAGACAGCCGGCGCCCCAGCATTTT
TRBV30	TRBJ2-3	-	TRBD2	CAWTPGTSGSTDTQYF	TGTGCCTGGACCCCCGGGACTAGCGGGAGTACAGATACGCAGTATTTT
TRBV27	TRBJ2-3	-	-	CASSSIAVSSTDTQYF	TGTGCCAGCAGTTCGATAGCGGTTTCTAGCACAGATACGCAGTATTTT
TRBV14	TRBJ2-5	-	TRBD1	CASSLRQGRFETQYF	TGTGCCAGCAGCCTCCGACAGGGACGGTTCGAGACCCAGTACTTC